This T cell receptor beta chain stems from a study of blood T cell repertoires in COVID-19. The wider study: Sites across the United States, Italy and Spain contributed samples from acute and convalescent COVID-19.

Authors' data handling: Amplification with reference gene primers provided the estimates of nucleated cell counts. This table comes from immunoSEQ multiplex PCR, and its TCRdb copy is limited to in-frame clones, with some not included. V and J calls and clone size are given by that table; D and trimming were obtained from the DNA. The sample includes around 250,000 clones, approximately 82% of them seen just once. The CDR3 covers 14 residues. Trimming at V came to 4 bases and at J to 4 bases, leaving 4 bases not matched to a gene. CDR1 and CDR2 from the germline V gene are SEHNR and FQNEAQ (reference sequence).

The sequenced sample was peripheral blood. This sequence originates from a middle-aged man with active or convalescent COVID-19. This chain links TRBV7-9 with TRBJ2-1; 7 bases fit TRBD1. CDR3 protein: CASSYGTDYNEQFF. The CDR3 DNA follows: TGTGCCAGCAGCTATGGGACAGATTACAATGAGCAGTTCTTC.